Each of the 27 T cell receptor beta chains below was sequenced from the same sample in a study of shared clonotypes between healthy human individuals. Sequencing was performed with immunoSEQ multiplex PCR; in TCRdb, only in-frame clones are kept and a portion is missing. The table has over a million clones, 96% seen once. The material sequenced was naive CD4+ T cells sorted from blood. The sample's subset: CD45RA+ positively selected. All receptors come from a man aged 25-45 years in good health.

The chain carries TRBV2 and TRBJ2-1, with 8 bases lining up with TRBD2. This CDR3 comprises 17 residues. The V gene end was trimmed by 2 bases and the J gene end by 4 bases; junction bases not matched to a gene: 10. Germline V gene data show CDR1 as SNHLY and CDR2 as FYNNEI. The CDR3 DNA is TGTGCCAGCAGTGAACTCGGGGCTAGCGGGCCTTACAATGAGCAGTTCTTC. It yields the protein CASSELGASGPYNEQFF. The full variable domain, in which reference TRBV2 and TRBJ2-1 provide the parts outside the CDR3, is EPEVTQTPSHQVTQMGQEVILRCVPISNHLYFYWYRQILGQKVEFLVSFYNNEISEKSEIFDDQFSVERPDGSNFTLKIRSTKLEDSAMYFCASSELGASGPYNEQFFGPGTRLTVL.

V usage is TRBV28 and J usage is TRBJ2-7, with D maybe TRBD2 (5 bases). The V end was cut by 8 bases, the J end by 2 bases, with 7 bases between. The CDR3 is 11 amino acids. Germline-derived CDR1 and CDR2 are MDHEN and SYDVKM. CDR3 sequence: CASGSPYEQYF. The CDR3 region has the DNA TGTGCCAGCGGGAGCCCCTACGAGCAGTACTTC.

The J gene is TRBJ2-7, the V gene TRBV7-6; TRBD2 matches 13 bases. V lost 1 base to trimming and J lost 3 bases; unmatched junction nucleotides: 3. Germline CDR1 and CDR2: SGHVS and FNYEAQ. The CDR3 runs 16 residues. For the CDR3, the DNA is TGTGCCAGCAGCTTAGGGACTAGCGGGAGTTTCTACGAGCAGTACTTC. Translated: CASSLGTSGSFYEQYF.

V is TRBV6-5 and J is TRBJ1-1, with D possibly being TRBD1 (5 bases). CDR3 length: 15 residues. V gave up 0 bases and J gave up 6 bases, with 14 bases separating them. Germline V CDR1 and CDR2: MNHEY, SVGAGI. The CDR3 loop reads CASSYSQGILAEAFF. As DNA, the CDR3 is TGTGCCAGCAGTTACTCCCAGGGAATTTTGGCTGAAGCTTTCTTT.

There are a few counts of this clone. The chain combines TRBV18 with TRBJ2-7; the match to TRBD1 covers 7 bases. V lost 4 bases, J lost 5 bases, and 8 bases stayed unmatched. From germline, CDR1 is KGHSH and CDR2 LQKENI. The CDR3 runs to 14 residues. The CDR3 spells CASSLSTGFDEQYF. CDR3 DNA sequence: TGTGCCAGCTCACTATCGACAGGGTTTGACGAGCAGTACTTC.

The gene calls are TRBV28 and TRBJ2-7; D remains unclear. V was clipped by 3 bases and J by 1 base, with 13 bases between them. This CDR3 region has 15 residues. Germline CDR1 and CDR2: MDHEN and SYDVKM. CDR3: CASSFFGRWSYEQYF. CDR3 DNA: TGTGCCAGCAGTTTTTTTGGGCGGTGGTCCTACGAGCAGTACTTC. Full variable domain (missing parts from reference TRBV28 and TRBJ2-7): DVKVTQSSRYLVKRTGEKVFLECVQDMDHENMFWYRQDPGLGLRLIYFSYDVKMKEKGDIPEGYSVSREKKERFSLILESASTNQTSMYLCASSFFGRWSYEQYFGPGTRLTVT.

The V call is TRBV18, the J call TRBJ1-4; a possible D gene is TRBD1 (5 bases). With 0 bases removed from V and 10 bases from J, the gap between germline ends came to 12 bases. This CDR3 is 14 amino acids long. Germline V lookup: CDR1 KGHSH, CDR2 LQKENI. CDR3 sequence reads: CASSPPLRDGKLFF. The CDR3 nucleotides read TGTGCCAGCTCACCACCGCTCAGGGACGGAAAACTGTTTTTT.

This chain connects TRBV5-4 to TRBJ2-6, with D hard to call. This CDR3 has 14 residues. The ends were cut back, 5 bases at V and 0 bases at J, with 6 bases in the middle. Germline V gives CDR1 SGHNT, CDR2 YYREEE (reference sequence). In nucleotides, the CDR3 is TGTGCCAGCAGGGAACGCTCTGGGGCCAACGTCCTGACTTTC. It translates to CASRERSGANVLTF. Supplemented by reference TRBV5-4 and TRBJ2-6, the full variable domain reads ETGVTQSPTHLIKTRGQQVTLRCSSQSGHNTVSWYQQALGQGPQFIFQYYREEENGRGNFPPRFSGLQFPNYSSELNVNALELDDSALYLCASRERSGANVLTFGAGSRLTVL.

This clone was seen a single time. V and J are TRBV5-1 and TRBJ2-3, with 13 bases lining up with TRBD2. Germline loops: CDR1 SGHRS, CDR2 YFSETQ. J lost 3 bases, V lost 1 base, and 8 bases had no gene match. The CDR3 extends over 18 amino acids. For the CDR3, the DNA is TGCGCCAGCAGCTTGACTAGCGGGAGGGCCTTGGAAACAGATACGCAGTATTTT. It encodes CASSLTSGRALETDTQYF.

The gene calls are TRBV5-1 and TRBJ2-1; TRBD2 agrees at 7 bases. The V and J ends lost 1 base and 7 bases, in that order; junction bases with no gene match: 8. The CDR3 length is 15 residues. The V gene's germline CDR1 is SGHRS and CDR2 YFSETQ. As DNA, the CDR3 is TGCGCCAGCAGCTTGTCCGGACTAGACCAGAATGAGCAGTTCTTC. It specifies CASSLSGLDQNEQFF. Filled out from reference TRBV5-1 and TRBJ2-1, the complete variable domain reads KAGVTQTPRYLIKTRGQQVTLSCSPISGHRSVSWYQQTPGQGLQFLFEYFSETQRNKGNFPGRFSGRQFSNSRSEMNVSTLELGDSALYLCASSLSGLDQNEQFFGPGTRLTVL.

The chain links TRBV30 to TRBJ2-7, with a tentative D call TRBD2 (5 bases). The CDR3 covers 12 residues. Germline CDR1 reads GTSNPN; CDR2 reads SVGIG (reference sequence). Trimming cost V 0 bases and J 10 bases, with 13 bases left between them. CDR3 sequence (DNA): TGTGCCTGGAGTGTGTCAGAAGCGGAACAGTACTTC. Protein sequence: CAWSVSEAEQYF.

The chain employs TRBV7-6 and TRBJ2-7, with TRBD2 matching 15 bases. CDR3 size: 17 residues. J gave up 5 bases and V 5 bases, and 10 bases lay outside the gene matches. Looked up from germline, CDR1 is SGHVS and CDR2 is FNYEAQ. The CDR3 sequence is CASSLRTSGRASHEQYF. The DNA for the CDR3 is TGTGCCAGCAGCCTCCGGACTAGCGGGAGGGCTTCCCACGAGCAGTACTTC.

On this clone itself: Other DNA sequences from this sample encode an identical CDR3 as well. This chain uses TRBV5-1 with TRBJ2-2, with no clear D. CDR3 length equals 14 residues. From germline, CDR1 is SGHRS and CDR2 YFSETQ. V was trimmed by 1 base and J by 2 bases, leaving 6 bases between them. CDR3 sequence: CASSLRGNTGELFF. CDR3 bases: TGCGCCAGCAGCTTGAGAGGAAACACCGGGGAGCTGTTTTTT. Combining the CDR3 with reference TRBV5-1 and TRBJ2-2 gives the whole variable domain KAGVTQTPRYLIKTRGQQVTLSCSPISGHRSVSWYQQTPGQGLQFLFEYFSETQRNKGNFPGRFSGRQFSNSRSEMNVSTLELGDSALYLCASSLRGNTGELFFGEGSRLTVL.

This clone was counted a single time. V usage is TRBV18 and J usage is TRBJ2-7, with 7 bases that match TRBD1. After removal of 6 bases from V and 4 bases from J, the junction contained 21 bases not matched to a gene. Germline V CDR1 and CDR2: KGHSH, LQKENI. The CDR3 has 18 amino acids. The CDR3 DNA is TGTGCCAGCTCCCCATCAGTCGGACAGGCTCAAACATCTTACGAGCAGTACTTC. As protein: CASSPSVGQAQTSYEQYF.

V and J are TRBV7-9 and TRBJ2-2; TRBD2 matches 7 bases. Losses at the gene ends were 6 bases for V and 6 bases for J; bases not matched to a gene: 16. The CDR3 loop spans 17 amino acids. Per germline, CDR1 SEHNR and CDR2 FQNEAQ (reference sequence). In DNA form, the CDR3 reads TGTGCCAGCAGAACACCAGCGGGAAGCGGGTCCTCCGGGGAGCTGTTTTTT. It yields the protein CASRTPAGSGSSGELFF.

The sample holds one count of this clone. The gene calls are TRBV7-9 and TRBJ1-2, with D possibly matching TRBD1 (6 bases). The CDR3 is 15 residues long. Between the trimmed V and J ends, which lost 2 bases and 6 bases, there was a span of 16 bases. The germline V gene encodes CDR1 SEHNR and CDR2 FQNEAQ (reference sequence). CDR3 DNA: TGTGCCAGCAGCTTAAGTGGACAGTTAGGGGATGGCTACACCTTC. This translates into CASSLSGQLGDGYTF.

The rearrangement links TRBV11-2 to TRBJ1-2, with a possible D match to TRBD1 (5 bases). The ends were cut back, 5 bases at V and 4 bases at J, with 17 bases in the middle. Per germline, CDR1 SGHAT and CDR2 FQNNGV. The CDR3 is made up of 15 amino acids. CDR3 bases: TGTGCCAGCAGCGAATTCAGGGTACGCGGCTATGGCTACACCTTC. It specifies CASSEFRVRGYGYTF.

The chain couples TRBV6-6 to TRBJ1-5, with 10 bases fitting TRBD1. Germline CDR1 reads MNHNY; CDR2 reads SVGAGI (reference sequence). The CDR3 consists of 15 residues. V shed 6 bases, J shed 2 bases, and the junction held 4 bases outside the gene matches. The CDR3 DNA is TGTGCCAGCAGGGGACAGGGGTTCGGCAATCAGCCCCAGCATTTT. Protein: CASRGQGFGNQPQHF.

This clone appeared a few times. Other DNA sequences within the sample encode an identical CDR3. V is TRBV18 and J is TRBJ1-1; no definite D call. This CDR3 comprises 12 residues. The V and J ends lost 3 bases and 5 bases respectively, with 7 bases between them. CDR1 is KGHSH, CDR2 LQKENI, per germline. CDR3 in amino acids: CASSPAGTEAFF. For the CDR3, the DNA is TGTGCCAGCTCACCGGCCGGGACTGAAGCTTTCTTT.

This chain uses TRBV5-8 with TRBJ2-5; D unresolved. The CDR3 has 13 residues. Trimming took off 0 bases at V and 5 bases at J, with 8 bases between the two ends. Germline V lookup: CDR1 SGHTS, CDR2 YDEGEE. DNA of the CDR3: TGTGCCAGCAGCTTGGGACCGTTTGAGACCCAGTACTTC. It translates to CASSLGPFETQYF.

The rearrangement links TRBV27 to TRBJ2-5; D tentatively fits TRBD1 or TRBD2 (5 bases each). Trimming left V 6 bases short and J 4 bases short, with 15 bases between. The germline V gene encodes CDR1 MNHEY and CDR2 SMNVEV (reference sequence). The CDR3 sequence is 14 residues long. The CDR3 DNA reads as TGTGCCAGCAGGGCCCCCCGAGGGGTAGAGACCCAGTACTTC. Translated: CASRAPRGVETQYF.

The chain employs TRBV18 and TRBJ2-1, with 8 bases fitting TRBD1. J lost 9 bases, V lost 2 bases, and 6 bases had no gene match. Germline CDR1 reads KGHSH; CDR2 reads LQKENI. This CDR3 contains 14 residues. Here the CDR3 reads CASSPDGQGSEQFF. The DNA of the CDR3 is TGTGCCAGCTCACCAGACGGACAGGGCAGTGAGCAGTTCTTC.

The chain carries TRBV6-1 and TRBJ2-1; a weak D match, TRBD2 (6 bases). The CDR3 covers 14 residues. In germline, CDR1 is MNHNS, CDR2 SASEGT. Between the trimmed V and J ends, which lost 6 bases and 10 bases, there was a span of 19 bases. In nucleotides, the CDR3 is TGTGCCAGCAGCCTTAGCGGAGACCCAATGGAGCAGTTCTTC. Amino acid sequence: CASSLSGDPMEQFF.

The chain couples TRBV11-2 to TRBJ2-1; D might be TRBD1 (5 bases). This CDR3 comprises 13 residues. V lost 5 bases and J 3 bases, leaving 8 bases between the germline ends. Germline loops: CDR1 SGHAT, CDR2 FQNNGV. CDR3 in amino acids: CASSIQGYNEQFF. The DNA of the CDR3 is TGTGCCAGCAGCATTCAGGGCTACAATGAGCAGTTCTTC.

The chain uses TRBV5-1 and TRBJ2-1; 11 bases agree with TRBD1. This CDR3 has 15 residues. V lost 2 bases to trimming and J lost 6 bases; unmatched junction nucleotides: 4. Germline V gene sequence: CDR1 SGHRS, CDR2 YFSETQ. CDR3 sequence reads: CASSLPGQGGNEQFF. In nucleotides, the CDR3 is TGCGCCAGCAGCTTACCGGGACAGGGGGGCAATGAGCAGTTCTTC.

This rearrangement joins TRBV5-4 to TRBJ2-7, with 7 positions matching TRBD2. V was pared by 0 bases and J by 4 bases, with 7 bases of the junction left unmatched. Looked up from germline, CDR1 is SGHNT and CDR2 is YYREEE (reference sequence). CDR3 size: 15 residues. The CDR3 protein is CASSLVGREFYEQYF. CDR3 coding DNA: TGTGCCAGCAGCTTGGTGGGGAGGGAGTTTTACGAGCAGTACTTC.

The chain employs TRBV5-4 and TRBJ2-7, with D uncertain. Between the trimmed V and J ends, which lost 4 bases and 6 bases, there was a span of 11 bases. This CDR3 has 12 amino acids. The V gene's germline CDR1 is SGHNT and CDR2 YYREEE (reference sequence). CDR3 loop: CASSGDWGEQYF. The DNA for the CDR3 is TGTGCCAGCAGCGGGGATTGGGGCGAGCAGTACTTC.